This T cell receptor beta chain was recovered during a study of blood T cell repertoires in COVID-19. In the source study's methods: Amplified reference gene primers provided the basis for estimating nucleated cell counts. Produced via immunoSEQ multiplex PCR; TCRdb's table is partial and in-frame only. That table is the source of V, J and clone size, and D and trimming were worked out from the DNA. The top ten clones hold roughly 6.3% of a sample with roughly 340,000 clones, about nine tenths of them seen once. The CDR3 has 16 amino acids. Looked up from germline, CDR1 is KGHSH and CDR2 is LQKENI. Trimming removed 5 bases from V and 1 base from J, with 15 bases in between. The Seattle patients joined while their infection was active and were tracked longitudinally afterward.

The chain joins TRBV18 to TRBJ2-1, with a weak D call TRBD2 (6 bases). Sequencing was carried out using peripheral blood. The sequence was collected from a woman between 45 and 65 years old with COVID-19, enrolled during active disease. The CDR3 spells CASSVEGLISYNEQFF. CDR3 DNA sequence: TGTGCCAGCTCAGTTGAGGGACTTATATCCTACAATGAGCAGTTCTTC.